The T cell receptor beta chain described here comes from a study of blood T cell repertoires in COVID-19. Study-wide context: The origin of the acute and convalescent COVID-19 samples was the United States, Italy and Spain.

CDR3 length: 15 amino acids. V lost 0 bases to trimming and J lost 10 bases, with 13 bases between them. Germline lookup yields CDR1 LGHDT and CDR2 YNNKEL (reference sequence). Libraries were prepared by immunoSEQ multiplex PCR; TCRdb keeps only in-frame clonotypes and omits some of them. The repertoire has tens of thousands of clones, about four fifths of them found once; the top ten carry approximately 15%. Sample: peripheral blood. The source of this sequence is a woman aged 60-70 years with acute or convalescent COVID-19. The chain links TRBV3-1 (or the pseudogene TRBV3-2) to TRBJ1-6; no firm D call. CDR3 nucleotides: TGTGCCAGCAGCCAAGATGGCGAGGGTCGGTCACCCCTCCACTTT. Protein sequence: CASSQDGEGRSPLHF.